This is a list of T cell receptor beta chains from one sample in a study of T-cell memory formation after mild COVID-19. MiXCR, run by TCRdb on the 5' RACE reads, gives a single entry per CDR3 protein. Found here are 300,000 to 400,000 distinct CDR3 sequences, around 15% of them singletons; the top ten hold about 20%. The sample taken for sequencing was PBMCs or a T cell subset sorted from them (not recorded which). These receptor sequences come from a young man who had mild COVID-19 (a few samples of this study predate the infection). Cell type and time point are not known. The CDR3 runs from the conserved cysteine through the conserved F or W. D genes are given only for firm matches. Only part of the rows carry a size: once, few, many, or a class if the clone is expanded.

CDR3 | DNA | size | D | J | V | length
CATSDPGSLETQYF | TGTGCCACCAGTGATCCCGGGTCCCTGGAGACCCAGTACTTC | many | - | TRBJ2-5 | TRBV24-1 | 14
CSVAFGTGGPDTQYF | TGCAGCGTTGCCTTCGGGACAGGGGGCCCGGATACGCAGTATTTT | - | TRBD1 | TRBJ2-3 | TRBV29-1 | 15
CASRPGARAEQYF | TGTGCCAGCAGGCCGGGAGCTAGGGCCGAGCAGTACTTC | few | - | TRBJ2-7 | TRBV27 | 13
CASSASWALEYGYTF | TGCGCCAGCAGCGCTAGCTGGGCCTTAGAATATGGCTACACCTTC | - | - | TRBJ1-2 | TRBV4-3 | 15
CSVDLARNSYNEQFF | TGCAGCGTTGACCTAGCAAGAAACTCCTACAATGAGCAGTTCTTC | - | - | TRBJ2-1 | TRBV29-1 | 15
CASSLPVSNSPLHF | TGTGCCAGCAGCTTACCTGTTAGTAATTCACCCCTCCACTTT | - | - | TRBJ1-6 | TRBV11-2 | 14
CASSLSRGGLGGTDTQYF | TGCGCCAGCAGTCTCAGTCGGGGGGGGCTCGGAGGCACAGATACGCAGTATTTT | - | TRBD2 | TRBJ2-3 | TRBV4-3 | 18
CSVVGQNGDTQYF | TGCAGCGTTGTGGGTCAAAACGGAGATACGCAGTATTTT | few | - | TRBJ2-3 | TRBV29-1 | 13
CASSQEIGQTHTEAFF | TGTGCCAGCAGCCAAGAAATAGGACAAACTCACACTGAAGCTTTCTTT | few | - | TRBJ1-1 | TRBV3-1 | 16
CSVTDRVLTGELFF | TGCAGCGTTACAGACAGGGTGTTGACCGGGGAGCTGTTTTTT | - | TRBD1 | TRBJ2-2 | TRBV29-1 | 14
CASSAQTVRLGDTQYF | TGTGCCAGCAGCGCCCAAACGGTGCGTCTAGGAGATACGCAGTATTTT | few | - | TRBJ2-3 | TRBV9 | 16
CASSFRLAGDYNEQFF | TGCGCCAGCAGCTTCAGACTAGCGGGGGACTACAATGAGCAGTTCTTC | - | TRBD2 | TRBJ2-1 | TRBV4-1 | 16
CASSLITGYNQPQHF | TGTGCCAGCAGCTTAATTACCGGTTACAATCAGCCCCAGCATTTT | few | - | TRBJ1-5 | TRBV7-2 | 15
CASSLDAGGGYTF | TGTGCCAGCAGCTTAGACGCAGGGGGAGGCTACACCTTC | many | TRBD1 | TRBJ1-2 | TRBV7-3 | 13
CASSFGTEGNQPQHF | TGTGCCAGCAGTTTCGGGACAGAAGGCAATCAGCCCCAGCATTTT | once | TRBD1 | TRBJ1-5 | TRBV12-3/TRBV12-4 | 15
CASSPGQGAEGYTF | TGTGCCAGCAGCCCGGGACAGGGCGCGGAGGGCTACACCTTC | - | TRBD1 | TRBJ1-2 | TRBV7-2 | 14
CASRETGGTTDTQYF | TGTGCCAGCAGAGAGACAGGGGGAACAACAGATACGCAGTATTTT | - | TRBD1 | TRBJ2-3 | TRBV6-6 | 15
CAGRTGVADTQYF | TGTGCCGGCCGGACGGGGGTTGCAGATACGCAGTATTTT | many | - | TRBJ2-3 | TRBV7-9 | 13
CASGRSGSYNSPLHF | TGTGCCAGTGGGAGGTCTGGGTCCTATAATTCACCCCTCCACTTT | - | - | TRBJ1-6 | TRBV28 | 15
CAAAGSQETQYF | TGTGCCGCAGCCGGGAGCCAAGAGACCCAGTACTTC | many | - | TRBJ2-5 | TRBV10-3 | 12
CASAWASGGVTDTQYF | TGTGCCAGCGCTTGGGCTAGCGGGGGGGTCACAGATACGCAGTATTTT | few | TRBD2 | TRBJ2-3 | TRBV7-6 | 16
CASSPGWSETQYF | TGCGCCAGCAGCCCCGGGTGGTCGGAGACCCAGTACTTC | - | - | TRBJ2-5 | TRBV5-1 | 13
CASSLDRLGPETQYF | TGTGCCAGCAGCTTAGACCGTTTAGGGCCAGAGACCCAGTACTTC | few | - | TRBJ2-5 | TRBV11-2 | 15
CASSSGLADQETQYF | TGTGCCAGCAGCTCAGGACTAGCCGACCAAGAGACCCAGTACTTC | - | TRBD2 | TRBJ2-5 | TRBV7-9 | 15
CASSYTMNTEAFF | TGTGCCAGCAGCTATACCATGAACACTGAAGCTTTCTTT | few | - | TRBJ1-1 | TRBV7-9 | 13
CASSPAGGPYTQYF | TGTGCCAGCTCCCCAGCGGGGGGGCCTTATACGCAGTATTTT | - | TRBD2 | TRBJ2-3 | TRBV6-2/TRBV6-3 | 14
CASSFKGTYNEQFF | TGCGCCAGCAGCTTCAAGGGCACCTACAATGAGCAGTTCTTC | few | - | TRBJ2-1 | TRBV5-1 | 14
CASSQLIHEGVYNEQFF | TGTGCCAGCAGCCAACTTATCCACGAAGGGGTGTACAATGAGCAGTTCTTC | many | - | TRBJ2-1 | TRBV4-2 | 17
CSARDPGASGDIQYF | TGCAGTGCTAGAGATCCGGGGGCCTCGGGGGACATTCAGTACTTC | many | - | TRBJ2-4 | TRBV20-1 | 15
CASSLGQGRDTEAFF | TGTGCCAGCAGTTTAGGTCAGGGAAGGGACACTGAAGCTTTCTTT | - | - | TRBJ1-1 | TRBV12-3/TRBV12-4 | 15
CASSFQTANEKLFF | TGTGCCAGCAGCTTCCAGACCGCTAATGAAAAACTGTTTTTT | few | - | TRBJ1-4 | TRBV7-9 | 14
CASSPTGYRQPQHF | TGTGCCAGCAGTCCTACAGGGTACCGTCAGCCCCAGCATTTT | few | - | TRBJ1-5 | TRBV6-5 | 14
CASSPRRDAEQFF | TGTGCCAGCAGCCCCCGACGGGATGCTGAGCAGTTCTTC | few | - | TRBJ2-1 | TRBV11-2 | 13
CASSLVRGQTQYF | TGTGCCAGCAGCTTAGTGAGGGGCCAGACCCAGTACTTC | - | - | TRBJ2-5 | TRBV11-3 | 13
CATSDSQGATNEKLFF | TGTGCCACCAGTGATTCTCAGGGAGCAACTAATGAAAAACTGTTTTTT | - | - | TRBJ1-4 | TRBV24-1 | 16
CASNPQGADYYGYTF | TGTGCCAGCAACCCACAGGGGGCAGATTACTATGGCTACACCTTC | few | TRBD1 | TRBJ1-2 | TRBV6-6 | 15
CASHRDRLGGANVLTF | TGTGCCAGTCACCGGGACCGCCTAGGTGGGGCCAACGTCCTGACTTTC | many | - | TRBJ2-6 | TRBV19 | 16
CASTPPGLAGNGELFF | TGTGCCAGCACCCCTCCGGGACTAGCGGGGAACGGGGAGCTGTTTTTT | many | TRBD2 | TRBJ2-2 | TRBV3-1 | 16
CASSLVGPGMPYEQYF | TGTGCCAGCAGCTTAGTAGGTCCAGGGATGCCCTACGAGCAGTACTTC | - | - | TRBJ2-7 | TRBV7-9 | 16
CASSIDRDNLETQYF | TGTGCCAGTAGTATCGACCGGGACAACCTAGAGACCCAGTACTTC | few | - | TRBJ2-5 | TRBV19 | 15
CASSGNRGSGAYNEQFF | TGTGCCAGCAGCGGGAACAGGGGGTCGGGCGCCTACAATGAGCAGTTCTTC | few | TRBD1 | TRBJ2-1 | TRBV9 | 17
CASSFGGSGANVLTF | TGTGCCAGCAGTTTCGGGGGATCTGGGGCCAACGTCCTGACTTTC | few | - | TRBJ2-6 | TRBV12-3/TRBV12-4 | 15
CASSRGGARVPDTQYF | TGTGCCAGCAGCCGGGGGGGGGCGCGGGTCCCAGATACGCAGTATTTT | - | TRBD2 | TRBJ2-3 | TRBV7-9 | 16
CASKTGPMNTEAFF | TGTGCCAGCAAGACAGGGCCGATGAACACTGAAGCTTTCTTT | - | TRBD1 | TRBJ1-1 | TRBV11-1 | 14
CASSRIRGDGELFF | TGTGCCAGCAGTCGAATCCGGGGCGACGGGGAGCTGTTTTTT | few | - | TRBJ2-2 | TRBV12-3/TRBV12-4 | 14
CASCIRGETNNEQFF | TGCGCCAGCTGCATTCGGGGGGAAACTAACAATGAGCAGTTCTTC | many | TRBD2 | TRBJ2-1 | TRBV5-1 | 15
CAINHGRGTEAFF | TGTGCCATCAACCATGGTAGGGGGACTGAAGCTTTCTTT | - | - | TRBJ1-1 | TRBV10-3 | 13
CASSFYGDSSYEQYF | TGTGCCAGCAGCTTCTATGGAGATAGCTCCTACGAGCAGTACTTC | - | - | TRBJ2-7 | TRBV7-2 | 15
CASSALSGGWNSPLHF | TGTGCCAGCAGTGCTCTATCGGGAGGGTGGAATTCACCCCTCCACTTT | few | - | TRBJ1-6 | TRBV25-1 | 16
CASSSGLAVITDTQYF | TGTGCCAGCAGCTCTGGACTAGCGGTGATCACAGATACGCAGTATTTT | - | TRBD2 | TRBJ2-3 | TRBV9 | 16
CASSLNGRDREFF | TGTGCCAGCAGCTTGAATGGCCGGGACAGGGAATTCTTC | few | TRBD1 | TRBJ2-1 | TRBV7-2 | 13
CASSASGTGGLYGYTF | TGTGCCAGCAGCGCGAGCGGGACAGGGGGCCTCTATGGCTACACCTTC | - | TRBD1 | TRBJ1-2 | TRBV9 | 16
CASSGTSGGAHEQFF | TGTGCCAGCAGTGGGACTAGCGGGGGGGCGCATGAGCAGTTCTTC | - | TRBD2 | TRBJ2-1 | TRBV4-2 | 15
CASRDRGVGNQPQHF | TGTGCCAGCCGGGACAGGGGTGTAGGTAATCAGCCCCAGCATTTT | few | TRBD1 | TRBJ1-5 | TRBV6-5 | 15
CASRSGTSDQETQYF | TGTGCCAGCAGGTCCGGGACCAGTGATCAAGAGACCCAGTACTTC | - | - | TRBJ2-5 | TRBV6-5 | 15
CASSRPGTLQPNLYNEQFF | TGTGCCAGCAGCCGACCCGGGACACTCCAGCCTAACCTCTACAATGAGCAGTTCTTC | few | - | TRBJ2-1 | TRBV13 | 19
CASSLSGAFF | TGTGCCAGCAGTTTATCGGGAGCTTTCTTT | few | - | TRBJ1-1 | TRBV12-3/TRBV12-4 | 10